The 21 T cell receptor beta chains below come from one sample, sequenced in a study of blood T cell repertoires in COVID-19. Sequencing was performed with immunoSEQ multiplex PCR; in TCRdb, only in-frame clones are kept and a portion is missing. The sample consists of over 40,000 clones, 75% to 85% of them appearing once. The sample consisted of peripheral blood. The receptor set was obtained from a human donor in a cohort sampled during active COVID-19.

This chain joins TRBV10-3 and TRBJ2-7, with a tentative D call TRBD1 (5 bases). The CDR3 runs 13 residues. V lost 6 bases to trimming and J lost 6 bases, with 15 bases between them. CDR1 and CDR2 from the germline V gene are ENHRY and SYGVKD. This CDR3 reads CAIRASQGSEQYF. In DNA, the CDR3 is TGTGCCATCAGGGCGAGCCAGGGATCCGAGCAGTACTTC.

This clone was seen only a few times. The CDR3 reads CASSVGRGNEKLFF. In DNA, the CDR3 is TGTGCCAGCAGTGTGGGCAGGGGGAATGAAAAACTGTTTTTT. This rearrangement joins TRBV2 to TRBJ1-4; the match to TRBD1 covers 7 bases. Germline assignment: CDR1 SNHLY and CDR2 FYNNEI. This CDR3 contains 14 residues. Trimming at V came to 4 bases and at J to 5 bases, leaving 4 bases not matched to a gene.

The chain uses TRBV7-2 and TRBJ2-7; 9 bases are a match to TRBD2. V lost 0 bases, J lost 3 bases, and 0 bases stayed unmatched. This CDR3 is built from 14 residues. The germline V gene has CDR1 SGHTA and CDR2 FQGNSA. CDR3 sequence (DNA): TGTGCCAGCAGCTTAGCTAGCGGGAGCTACGAGCAGTACTTC. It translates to CASSLASGSYEQYF. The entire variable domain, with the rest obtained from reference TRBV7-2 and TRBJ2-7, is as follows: GAGVSQSPSNKVTEKGKDVELRCDPISGHTALYWYRQSLGQGLEFLIYFQGNSAPDKSGLPSDRFSAERTGGSVSTLTIQRTQQEDSAVYLCASSLASGSYEQYFGPGTRLTVT.

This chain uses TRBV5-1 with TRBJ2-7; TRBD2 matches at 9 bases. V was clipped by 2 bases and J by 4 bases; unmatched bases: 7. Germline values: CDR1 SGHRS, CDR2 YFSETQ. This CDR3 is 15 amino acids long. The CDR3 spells CASSFTAGGVYEQYF. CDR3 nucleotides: TGCGCCAGCAGCTTTACCGCGGGAGGGGTTTACGAGCAGTACTTC.

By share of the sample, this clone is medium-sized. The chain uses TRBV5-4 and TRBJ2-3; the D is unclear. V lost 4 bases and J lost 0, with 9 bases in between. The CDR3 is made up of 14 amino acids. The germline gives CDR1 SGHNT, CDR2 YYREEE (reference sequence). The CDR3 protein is CASSHDSSTDTQYF. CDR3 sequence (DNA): TGTGCCAGCAGCCACGACTCTAGCACAGATACGCAGTATTTT.

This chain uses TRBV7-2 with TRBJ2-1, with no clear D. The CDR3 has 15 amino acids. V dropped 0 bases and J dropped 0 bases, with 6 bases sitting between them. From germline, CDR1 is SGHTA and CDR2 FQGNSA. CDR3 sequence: CASSLAVSSYNEQFF. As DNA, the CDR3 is TGTGCCAGCAGCTTAGCGGTGAGCTCCTACAATGAGCAGTTCTTC.

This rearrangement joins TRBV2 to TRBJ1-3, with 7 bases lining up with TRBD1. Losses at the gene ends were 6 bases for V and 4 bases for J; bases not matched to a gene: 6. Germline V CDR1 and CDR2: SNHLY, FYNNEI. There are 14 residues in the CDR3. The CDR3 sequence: CASSAQGGGNTIYF. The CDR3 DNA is TGTGCCAGCAGCGCTCAGGGGGGAGGAAACACCATATATTTT.

The CDR3 bases are TGTGCCAGCAGCCAAGGAGGACAGGGGGGAGAGCCCCAGCATTTT. Translated: CASSQGGQGGEPQHF. The rearrangement joins TRBV4-2 to TRBJ1-5; TRBD1 matches 10 bases. Germline V gene lookup returns CDR1 LGHNA and CDR2 YNFKEQ. Unmatched junction bases numbered 5, after V lost 1 base and J lost 8 bases. CDR3 length equals 15 residues.

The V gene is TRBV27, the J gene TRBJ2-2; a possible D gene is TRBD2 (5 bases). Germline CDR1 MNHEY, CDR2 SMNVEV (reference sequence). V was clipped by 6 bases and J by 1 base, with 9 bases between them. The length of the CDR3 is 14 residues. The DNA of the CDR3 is TGTGCCAGCAGGAGCACTAGGAACACCGGGGAGCTGTTTTTT. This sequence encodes CASRSTRNTGELFF.

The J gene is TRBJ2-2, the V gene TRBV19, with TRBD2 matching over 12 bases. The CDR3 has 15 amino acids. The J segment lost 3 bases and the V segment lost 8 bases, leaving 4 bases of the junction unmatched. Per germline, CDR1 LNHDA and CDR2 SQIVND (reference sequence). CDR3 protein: CASSLAGGYTGELFF. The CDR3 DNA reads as TGTGCCAGTTCCCTAGCGGGAGGGTACACCGGGGAGCTGTTTTTT.

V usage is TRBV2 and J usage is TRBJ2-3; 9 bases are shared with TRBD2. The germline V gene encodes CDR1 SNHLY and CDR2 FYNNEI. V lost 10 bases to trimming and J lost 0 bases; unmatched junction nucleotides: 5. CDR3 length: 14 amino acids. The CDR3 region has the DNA TGTGCCAACCGACTAGCGGAGAGCACAGATACGCAGTATTTT. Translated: CANRLAESTDTQYF.

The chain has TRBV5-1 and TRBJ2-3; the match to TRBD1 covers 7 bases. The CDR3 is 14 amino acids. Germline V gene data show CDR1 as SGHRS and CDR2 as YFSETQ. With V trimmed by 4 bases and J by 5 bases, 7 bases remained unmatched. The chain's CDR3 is CASSPPTGQDTQYF. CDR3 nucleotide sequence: TGCGCCAGCAGCCCCCCGACAGGGCAAGATACGCAGTATTTT.

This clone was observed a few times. CDR3 sequence reads: CASSSDRGYEQYF. In DNA, the CDR3 is TGTGCCAGCAGCTCGGACAGGGGCTACGAGCAGTACTTC. The chain has TRBV7-2 and TRBJ2-7; 9 positions match TRBD1. V lost 4 bases to trimming and J lost 3 bases; unmatched junction nucleotides: 1. Germline V gives CDR1 SGHTA, CDR2 FQGNSA. This CDR3 contains 13 residues.

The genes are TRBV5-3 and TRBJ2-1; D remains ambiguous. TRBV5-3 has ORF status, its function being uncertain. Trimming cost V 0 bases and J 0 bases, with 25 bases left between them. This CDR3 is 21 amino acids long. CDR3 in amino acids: CARSLAKLAFLTIVSYNEQFF. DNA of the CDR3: TGTGCCAGAAGCTTGGCCAAATTGGCCTTCTTAACTATCGTCTCCTACAATGAGCAGTTCTTC.

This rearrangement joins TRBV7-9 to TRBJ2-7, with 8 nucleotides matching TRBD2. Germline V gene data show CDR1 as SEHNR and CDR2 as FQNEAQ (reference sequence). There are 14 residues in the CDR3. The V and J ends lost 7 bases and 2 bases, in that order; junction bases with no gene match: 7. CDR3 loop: CASTLSGKTYEQYF. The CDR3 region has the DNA TGTGCCAGCACCCTTAGCGGGAAAACCTACGAGCAGTACTTC.

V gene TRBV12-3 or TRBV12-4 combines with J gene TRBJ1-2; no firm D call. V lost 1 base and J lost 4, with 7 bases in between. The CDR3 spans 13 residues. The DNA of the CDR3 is TGTGCCAGCAGTTTAGACAGATCCTATGGCTACACCTTC. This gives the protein CASSLDRSYGYTF.

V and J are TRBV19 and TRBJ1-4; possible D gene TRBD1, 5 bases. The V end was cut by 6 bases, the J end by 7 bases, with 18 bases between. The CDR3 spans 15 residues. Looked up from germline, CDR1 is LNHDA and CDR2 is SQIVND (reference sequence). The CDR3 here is CASRKSGAGGEKLFF. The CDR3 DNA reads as TGTGCCAGTAGGAAATCCGGGGCCGGGGGTGAAAAACTGTTTTTT.

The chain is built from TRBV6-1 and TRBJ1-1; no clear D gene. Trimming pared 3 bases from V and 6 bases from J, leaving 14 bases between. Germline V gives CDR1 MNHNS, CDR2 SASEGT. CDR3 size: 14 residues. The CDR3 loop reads CASSDNQVRSEAFF. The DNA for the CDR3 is TGTGCCAGCAGTGATAACCAGGTTCGATCTGAAGCTTTCTTT.

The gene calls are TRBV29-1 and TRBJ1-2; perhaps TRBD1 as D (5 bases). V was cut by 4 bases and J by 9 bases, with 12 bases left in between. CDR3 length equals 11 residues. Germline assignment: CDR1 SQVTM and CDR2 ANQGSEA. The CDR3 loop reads CSVGEGHSYTF. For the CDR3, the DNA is TGCAGCGTTGGGGAGGGGCATAGCTACACCTTC. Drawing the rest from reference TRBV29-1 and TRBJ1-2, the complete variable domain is SAVISQKPSRDICQRGTSLTIQCQVDSQVTMMFWYRQQPGQSLTLIATANQGSEATYESGFVIDKFPISRPNLTFSTLTVSNMSPEDSSIYLCSVGEGHSYTFGSGTRLTVV.

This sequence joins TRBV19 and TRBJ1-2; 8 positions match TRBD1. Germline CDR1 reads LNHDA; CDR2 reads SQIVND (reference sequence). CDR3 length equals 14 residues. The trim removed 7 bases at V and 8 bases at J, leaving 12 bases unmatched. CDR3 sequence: CASTYSGQGRGYTF. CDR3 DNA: TGTGCCAGTACTTATAGCGGACAGGGAAGAGGCTACACCTTC. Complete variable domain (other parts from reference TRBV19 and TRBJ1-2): DGGITQSPKYLFRKEGQNVTLSCEQNLNHDAMYWYRQDPGQGLRLIYYSQIVNDFQKGDIAEGYSVSREKKESFPLTVTSAQKNPTAFYLCASTYSGQGRGYTFGSGTRLTVV.

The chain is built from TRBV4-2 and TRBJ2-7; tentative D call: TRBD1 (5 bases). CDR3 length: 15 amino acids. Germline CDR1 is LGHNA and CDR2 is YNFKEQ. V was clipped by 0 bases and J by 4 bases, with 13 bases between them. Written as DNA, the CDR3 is TGTGCCAGCAGCCAAGATAACTCACCAGGGTACGAGCAGTACTTC. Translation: CASSQDNSPGYEQYF.